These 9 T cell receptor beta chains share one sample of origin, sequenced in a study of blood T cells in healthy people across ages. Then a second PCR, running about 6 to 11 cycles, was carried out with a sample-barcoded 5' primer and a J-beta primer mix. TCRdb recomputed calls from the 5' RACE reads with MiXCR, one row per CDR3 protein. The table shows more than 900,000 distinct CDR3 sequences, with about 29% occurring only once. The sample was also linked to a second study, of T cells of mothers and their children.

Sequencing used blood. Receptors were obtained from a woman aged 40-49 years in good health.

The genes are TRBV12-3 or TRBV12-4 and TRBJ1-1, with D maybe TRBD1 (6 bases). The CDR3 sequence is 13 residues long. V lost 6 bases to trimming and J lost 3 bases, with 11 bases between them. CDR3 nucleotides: TGTGCCAGCAGGAGGGGGGAGTACACTGAAGCTTTCTTT. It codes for CASRRGEYTEAFF.

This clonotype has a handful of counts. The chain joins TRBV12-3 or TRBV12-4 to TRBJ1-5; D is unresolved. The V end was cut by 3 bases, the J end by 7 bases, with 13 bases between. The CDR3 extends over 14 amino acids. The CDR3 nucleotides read TGTGCCAGCAGTTTTGGGCGTCAGACGCAGCCCCAGCATTTT. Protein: CASSFGRQTQPQHF.

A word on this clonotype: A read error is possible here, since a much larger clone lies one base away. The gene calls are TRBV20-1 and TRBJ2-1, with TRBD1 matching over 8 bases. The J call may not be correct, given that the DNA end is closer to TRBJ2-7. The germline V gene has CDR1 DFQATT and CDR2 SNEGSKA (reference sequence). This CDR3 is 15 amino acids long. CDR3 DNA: TGCAGTGCTAGAGATGGGCAGGGGGCCTACAATGAGCAGTACTTC. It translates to CSARDGQGAYNEQYF.

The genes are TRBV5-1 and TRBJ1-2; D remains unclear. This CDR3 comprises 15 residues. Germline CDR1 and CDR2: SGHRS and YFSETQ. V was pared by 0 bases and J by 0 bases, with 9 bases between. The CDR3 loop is CASSLDPGANYGYTF. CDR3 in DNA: TGCGCCAGCAGCTTGGATCCAGGAGCTAACTATGGCTACACCTTC.

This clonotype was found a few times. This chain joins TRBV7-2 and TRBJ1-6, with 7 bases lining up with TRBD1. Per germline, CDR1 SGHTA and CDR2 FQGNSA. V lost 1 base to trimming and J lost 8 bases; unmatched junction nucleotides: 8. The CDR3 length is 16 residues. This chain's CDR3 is CASSLGTGTAYSPLHF. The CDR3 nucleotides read TGTGCCAGCAGCTTAGGAACCGGGACAGCTTATTCACCCCTCCACTTT.

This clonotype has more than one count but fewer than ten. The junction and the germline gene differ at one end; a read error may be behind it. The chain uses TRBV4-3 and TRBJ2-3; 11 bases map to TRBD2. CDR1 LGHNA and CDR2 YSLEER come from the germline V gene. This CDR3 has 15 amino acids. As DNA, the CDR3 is TGCGCCAGCAGCCAGGGGACTAGCGGACCAGATGCGCAGTATTTT. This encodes CASSQGTSGPDAQYF.

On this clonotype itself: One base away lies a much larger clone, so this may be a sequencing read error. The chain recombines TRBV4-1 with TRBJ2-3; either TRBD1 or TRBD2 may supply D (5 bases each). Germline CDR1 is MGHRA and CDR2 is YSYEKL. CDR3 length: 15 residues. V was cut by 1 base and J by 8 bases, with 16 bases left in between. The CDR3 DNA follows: TGCGCCAGCAGCCAAGGTCGCTCGGGACGGACTACGCAGTATTTT. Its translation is CASSQGRSGRTTQYF.

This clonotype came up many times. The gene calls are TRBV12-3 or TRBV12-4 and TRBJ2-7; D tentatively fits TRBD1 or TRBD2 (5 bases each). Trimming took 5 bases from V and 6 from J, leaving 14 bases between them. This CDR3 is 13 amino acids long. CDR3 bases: TGTGCCAGCAGTCCCCAGGGAGTGGGCGAGCAGTACTTC. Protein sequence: CASSPQGVGEQYF.

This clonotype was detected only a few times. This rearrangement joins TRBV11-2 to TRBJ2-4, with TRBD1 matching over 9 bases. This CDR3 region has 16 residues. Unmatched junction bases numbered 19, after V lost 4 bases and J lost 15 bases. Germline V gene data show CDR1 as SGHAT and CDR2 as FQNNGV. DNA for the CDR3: TGTGCCAGCAGCTCCGGGACCGGGACAGGGTCATTTTCCCCGTACTTC. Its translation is CASSSGTGTGSFSPYF.